This T cell receptor (beta chain) originates from a study of shared clonotypes between healthy human individuals. Here immunoSEQ multiplex PCR was the method, and the copy in TCRdb shows in-frame clones only, minus some. Among approximately 1.4 million clones listed, approximately 98% were seen once. CDR1 LNHDA and CDR2 SQIVND come from the germline V gene (reference sequence). This CDR3 comprises 13 residues. The ends were cut back, 7 bases at V and 5 bases at J, with 12 bases in the middle. This receptor was obtained from a man aged 30-40 years in good health. Source material: naive CD4+ T cells sorted from blood. Subset indicated: CD45RA+ positively selected. The rearrangement joins TRBV19 to TRBJ1-5, with D unclear. This chain's CDR3 is CASTPGSYQPQHF. CDR3 bases: TGTGCCAGTACCCCGGGCAGCTATCAGCCCCAGCATTTT. Variable domain in full (rest from reference TRBV19 and TRBJ1-5): DGGITQSPKYLFRKEGQNVTLSCEQNLNHDAMYWYRQDPGQGLRLIYYSQIVNDFQKGDIAEGYSVSREKKESFPLTVTSAQKNPTAFYLCASTPGSYQPQHFGDGTRLSIL.